This record concerns one TCR beta chain sequence. The antigen is unknown. These donors, healthy bone marrow donors, were studied. This entry comes from a study of cytomegalovirus exposure and HLA in healthy donors. Study outcomes and limitations: Several top significant clusters appeared, in a later analysis, to be linked to common viral pathogens.

Primers for the PCR totalled 60 Vbeta and 13 Jbeta. Generated by immunoSEQ multiplex PCR, the TCRdb table keeps only in-frame clones and is missing some. The sample contains about 160,000 clones, around four fifths of which appear only once. Sequenced sample: PBMCs. The sequence was obtained from a woman younger than 35 in good health and CMV-seronegative.

For the CDR3, the DNA is TGTGCCAGCAGTTACCTAACAGGGGGAAGAAACACCATATATTTT. Translation: CASSYLTGGRNTIYF. The chain employs TRBV6-5 and TRBJ1-3; 8 nucleotides agree with TRBD1. After removal of 2 bases from V and 5 bases from J, the junction contained 5 bases not matched to a gene. Germline CDR1 MNHEY, CDR2 SVGAGI. This CDR3 contains 15 residues.